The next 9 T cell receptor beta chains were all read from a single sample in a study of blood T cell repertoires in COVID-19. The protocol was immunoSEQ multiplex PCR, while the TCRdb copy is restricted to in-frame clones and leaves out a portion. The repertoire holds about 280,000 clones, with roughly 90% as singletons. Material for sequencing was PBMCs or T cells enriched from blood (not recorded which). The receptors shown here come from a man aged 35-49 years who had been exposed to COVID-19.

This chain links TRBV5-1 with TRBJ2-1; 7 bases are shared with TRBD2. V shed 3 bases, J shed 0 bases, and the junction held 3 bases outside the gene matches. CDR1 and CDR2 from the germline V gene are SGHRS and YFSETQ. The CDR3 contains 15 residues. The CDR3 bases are TGCGCCAGCAGCTCCGGGGGGAGCTCCTACAATGAGCAGTTCTTC. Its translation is CASSSGGSSYNEQFF.

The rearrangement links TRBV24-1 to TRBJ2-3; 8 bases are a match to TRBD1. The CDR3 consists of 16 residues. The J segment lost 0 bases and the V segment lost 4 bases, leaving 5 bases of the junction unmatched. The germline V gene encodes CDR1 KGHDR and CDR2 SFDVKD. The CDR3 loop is CATSEATGDSTDTQYF. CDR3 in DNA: TGTGCCACCAGTGAGGCGACAGGGGACAGCACAGATACGCAGTATTTT.

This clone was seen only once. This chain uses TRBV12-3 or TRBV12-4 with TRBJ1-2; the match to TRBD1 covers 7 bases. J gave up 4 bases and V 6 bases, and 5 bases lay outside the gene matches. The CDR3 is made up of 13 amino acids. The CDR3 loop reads CASRAGQVYGYTF. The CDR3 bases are TGTGCCAGCAGGGCCGGACAGGTCTATGGCTACACCTTC.

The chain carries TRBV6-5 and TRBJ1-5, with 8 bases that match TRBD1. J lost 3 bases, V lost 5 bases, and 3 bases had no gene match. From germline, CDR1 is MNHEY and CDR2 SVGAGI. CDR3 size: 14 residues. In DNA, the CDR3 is TGTGCCAGCAGTAGGGACAGGACCAATCAGCCCCAGCATTTT. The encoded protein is CASSRDRTNQPQHF.

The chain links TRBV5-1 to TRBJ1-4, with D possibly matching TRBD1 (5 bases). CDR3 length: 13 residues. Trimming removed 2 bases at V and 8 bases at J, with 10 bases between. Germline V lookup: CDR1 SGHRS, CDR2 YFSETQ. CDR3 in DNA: TGCGCCAGCAGCTTCGGGGGTTCGGAAAAACTGTTTTTT. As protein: CASSFGGSEKLFF.

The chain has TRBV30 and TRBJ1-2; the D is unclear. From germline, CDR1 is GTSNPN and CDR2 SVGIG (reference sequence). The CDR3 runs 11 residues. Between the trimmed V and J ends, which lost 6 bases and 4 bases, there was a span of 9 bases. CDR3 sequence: CACDTFYGYTF. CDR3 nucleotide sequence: TGTGCCTGTGACACCTTCTATGGCTACACCTTC. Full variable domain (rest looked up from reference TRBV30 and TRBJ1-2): SQTIHQWPATLVQPVGSPLSLECTVEGTSNPNLYWYRQAAGRGLQLLFYSVGIGQISSEVPQNLSASRPQDRQFILSSKKLLLSDSGFYLCACDTFYGYTFGSGTRLTVV.

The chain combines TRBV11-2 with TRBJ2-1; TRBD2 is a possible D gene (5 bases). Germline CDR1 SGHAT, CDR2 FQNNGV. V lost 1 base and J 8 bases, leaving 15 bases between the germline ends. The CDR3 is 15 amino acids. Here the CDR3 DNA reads TGTGCCAGCAGCTTAGTTGGTGGGAGTGGAGATGAGCAGTTCTTC. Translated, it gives CASSLVGGSGDEQFF.

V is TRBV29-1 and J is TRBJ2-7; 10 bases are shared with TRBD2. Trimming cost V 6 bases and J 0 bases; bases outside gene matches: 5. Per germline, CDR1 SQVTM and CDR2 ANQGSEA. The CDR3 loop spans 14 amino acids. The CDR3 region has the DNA TGCAGCGTGCGACTAGCGGGTAGCTCCTACGAGCAGTACTTC. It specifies CSVRLAGSSYEQYF.

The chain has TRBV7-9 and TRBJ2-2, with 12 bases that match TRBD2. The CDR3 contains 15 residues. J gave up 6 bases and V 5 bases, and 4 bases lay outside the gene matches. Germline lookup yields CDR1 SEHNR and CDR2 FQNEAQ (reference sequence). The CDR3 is CASSRLAGEPGELFF. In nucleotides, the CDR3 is TGTGCCAGCAGCCGACTAGCGGGAGAGCCCGGGGAGCTGTTTTTT.